The rows below give T cell receptor beta chains drawn from one sample of a study of T cell repertoires in cytomegalovirus infection. TCRdb ran MiXCR on the reads and lists one entry per CDR3 protein. The data hold about 250,000 distinct CDR3 sequences, with approximately 7% observed a single time. The sequencing sample was made of PBMCs. The receptors here all came from a human donor in good health (CMV status not recorded). Some clones in this sample may be carry-over from other donors' samples. The CDR3 runs from the conserved cysteine through the conserved F or W. D genes are given only for firm matches. Rows may omit the clone size; those that give it use once, few, many or a size class.

abundance	j_gene	v_gene	d_gene	CDR3nt	CDR3aa
many	TRBJ2-7	TRBV4-1	.	TGCGCCAGCAGCCATACCGGGCACTACGAGCAGTACTTC	CASSHTGHYEQYF
few	TRBJ2-5	TRBV4-3	TRBD2	TGCGCCAGCAGCCAACGCCCTAGCGGCTCGCCTGGGGAGACCCAGTACTTC	CASSQRPSGSPGETQYF
many	TRBJ2-1	TRBV23-1	TRBD2	TGCGCCAGCAGTCAACGGCTAAACTCGGGGCTAGCGGGTGGGGATGAGCAGTTCTTC	CASSQRLNSGLAGGDEQFF
many	TRBJ2-7	TRBV7-8	.	TGTGCCAGCAGCACCCGAGCCTACGAGCAGTACTTC	CASSTRAYEQYF
many	TRBJ1-1	TRBV7-8	TRBD1	TGTGCCAGCAGCTTAGCGGGCAGGGGGGGCACTGAAGCTTTCTTT	CASSLAGRGGTEAFF
many	TRBJ2-5	TRBV7-2	.	TGTGCCAGCAGCTTCTTTTCAGGAGCGCACCAAGAGACCCAGTACTTC	CASSFFSGAHQETQYF
many	TRBJ2-1	TRBV7-9	TRBD1	TGTGCCAGCAGCCTGACAGGGGCCGGTGAGCAGTTCTTC	CASSLTGAGEQFF
many	TRBJ1-2	TRBV7-2	.	TGTGCCAGCAGCTTAGTCTTCTATGGCTACACCTTC	CASSLVFYGYTF
many	TRBJ2-1	TRBV20-1	.	TGCAGTGCTAGAGAAGGAGGGGGGACCTACAATGAGCAGTTCTTC	CSAREGGGTYNEQFF
many	TRBJ2-5	TRBV5-1	.	TGCGCCAGCAGCTTGGGGGGGAAGGTCCAAGAGACCCAGTACTTC	CASSLGGKVQETQYF
many	TRBJ2-1	TRBV7-2	TRBD2	TGTGCCAGCAGCTTAGGCGGGGGGGCTTACAATGAGCAGTTCTTC	CASSLGGGAYNEQFF
.	TRBJ2-1	TRBV20-1	TRBD2	TGCAGTAATCTAGCGGGGGGGCGGGATGAGCAGTTCTTC	CSNLAGGRDEQFF
many	TRBJ2-3	TRBV6-2/TRBV6-3	.	TGTGCCAGCAGTTACTCGGGGCTGCGCACAGATACGCAGTATTTT	CASSYSGLRTDTQYF
many	TRBJ1-5	TRBV7-9	.	TGTGCCAGCAGCTCGACGGGGTTTGACGTGTCCCTGCATTTT	CASSSTGFDVSLHF
many	TRBJ2-1	TRBV6-5	.	TGTGCCAGCAGTTACGCAGGGTCCAATGAGCAGTTCTTC	CASSYAGSNEQFF
many	TRBJ2-7	TRBV7-6	.	TGTGCCAGCAGCGCGAGACGGTCCTACGAGCAGTACTTC	CASSARRSYEQYF
many	TRBJ1-5	TRBV7-2	.	TGTGCCAGCAGCGATGGGTATAGCAATCAGCCCCAGCATTTT	CASSDGYSNQPQHF
many	TRBJ2-7	TRBV7-9	.	TGTGCCAGCAGCTTAGTACGGACGAACGAGCAGTACTTC	CASSLVRTNEQYF
many	TRBJ1-2	TRBV28	TRBD1	TGTGCCAGCAGATCCGACAGGGAGGTCATTGGCTACACCTTC	CASRSDREVIGYTF
many	TRBJ1-2	TRBV7-2	.	TGTGCCAGCAGGTCAAACGTCCAAGCAAGTCTAAGCTATGGCTACACCTTC	CASRSNVQASLSYGYTF
many	TRBJ2-3	TRBV12-3/TRBV12-4	.	TGTGCCAGCAGTCGTATAGGGAACACAGATACGCAGTATTTT	CASSRIGNTDTQYF